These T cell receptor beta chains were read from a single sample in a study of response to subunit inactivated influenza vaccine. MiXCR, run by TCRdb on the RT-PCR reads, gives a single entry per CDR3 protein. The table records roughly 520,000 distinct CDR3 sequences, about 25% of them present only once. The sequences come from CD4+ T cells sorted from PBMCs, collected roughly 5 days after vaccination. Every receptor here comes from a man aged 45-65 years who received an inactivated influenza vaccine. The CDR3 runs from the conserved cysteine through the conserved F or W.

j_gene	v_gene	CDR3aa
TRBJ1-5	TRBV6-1	CASSDLSGQGSNQPQHF
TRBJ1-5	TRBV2	CASSGTGDGQPQHF
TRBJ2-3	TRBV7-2	CASSLARSSGRVNTQYF
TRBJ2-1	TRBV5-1	CASSSSGDRIRNEQFF
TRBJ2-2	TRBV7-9	CASSLGSKSFNTGELFF
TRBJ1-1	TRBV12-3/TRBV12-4	CASEVDRVVNTEAFF
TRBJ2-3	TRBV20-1	CSARHRPTDTQYF
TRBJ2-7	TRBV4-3	CASSHLSAGGPYEQYF
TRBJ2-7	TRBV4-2	CASSQNRDGTYEQYF
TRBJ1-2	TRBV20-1	CSATASGGYGYTF
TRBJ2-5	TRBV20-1	CSARVGLAGYQETQYF
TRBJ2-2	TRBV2	CARRTETGPTTGELFF
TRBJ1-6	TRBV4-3	CASSQGFGNSPLHF
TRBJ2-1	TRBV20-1	CSARGTGAGYNEQFF
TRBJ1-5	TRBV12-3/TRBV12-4	CASSLPGDNQPQHF
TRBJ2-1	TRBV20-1	CSAREARLTYNEQFF
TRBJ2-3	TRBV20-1	CSARDWASGGHTQYF
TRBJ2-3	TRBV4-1	CASSRYMSSGRDTDTQYF
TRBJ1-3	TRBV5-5	CASSLARAAGNTIYF
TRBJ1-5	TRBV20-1	CSAGASQPQHF
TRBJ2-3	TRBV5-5	CASSLILHRPSTDTQYF
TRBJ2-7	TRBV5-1	CASSLQVGEYREQYF
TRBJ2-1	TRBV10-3	CAISVETGTEQFF
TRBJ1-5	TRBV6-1	CASSSGRSNQPQHF
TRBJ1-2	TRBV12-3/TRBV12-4	CASSTREKGRGGYTF
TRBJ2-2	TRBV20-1	CSARPGTGSANTGELFF
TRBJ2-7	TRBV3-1	CASSQEGVCEQYF
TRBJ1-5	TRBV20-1	CSARDQTGAGPQHF
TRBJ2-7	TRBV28	CASSYAPGLFSYEQYF
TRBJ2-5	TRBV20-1	CSAPTSGETQYF
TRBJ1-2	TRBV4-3	CASSPTTDRFYGYTF
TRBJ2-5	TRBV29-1	CSVRQGAFIETQYF
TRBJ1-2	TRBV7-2	CASSRQGVGNYGYTF
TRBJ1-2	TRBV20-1	CSGPLEGVTHGYTF
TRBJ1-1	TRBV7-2	CASSAGGFSEAFF
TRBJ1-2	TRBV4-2	CASSLEAYGVGYTF
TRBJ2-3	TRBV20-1	CSARGKPSGVFSDTQYF
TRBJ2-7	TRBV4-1	CASSQDVGPVYEQYF
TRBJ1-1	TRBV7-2	CASSLSGWGNTEAFF
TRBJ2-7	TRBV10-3	CAGSDIQGYEQYF
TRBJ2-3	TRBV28	CASSLGHALGTQYF
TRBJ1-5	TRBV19	CASSAETGQNQPQHF
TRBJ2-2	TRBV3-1	CASIQSQFANTGELFF
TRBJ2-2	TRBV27	CASSPRLAGRTGELFF
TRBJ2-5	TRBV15	CATSITGGGETQYF
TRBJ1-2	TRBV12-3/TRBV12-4	CASSGTGVWPYGYTF
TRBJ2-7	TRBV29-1	CSVAEGTEQYF